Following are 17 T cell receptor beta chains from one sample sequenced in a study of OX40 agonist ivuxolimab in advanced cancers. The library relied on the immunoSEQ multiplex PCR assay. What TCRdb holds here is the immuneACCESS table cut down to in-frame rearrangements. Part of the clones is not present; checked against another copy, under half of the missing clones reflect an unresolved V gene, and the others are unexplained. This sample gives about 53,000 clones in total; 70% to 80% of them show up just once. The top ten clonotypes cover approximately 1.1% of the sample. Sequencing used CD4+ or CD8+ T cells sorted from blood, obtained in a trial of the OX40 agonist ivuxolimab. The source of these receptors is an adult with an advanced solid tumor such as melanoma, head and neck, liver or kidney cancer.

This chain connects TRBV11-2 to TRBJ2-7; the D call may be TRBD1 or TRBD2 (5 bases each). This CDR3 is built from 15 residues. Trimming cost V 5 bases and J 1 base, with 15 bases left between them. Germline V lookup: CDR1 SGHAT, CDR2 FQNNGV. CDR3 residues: CASSRGGRVSYEQYF. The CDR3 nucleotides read TGTGCCAGCAGCCGTGGGGGTCGGGTGTCCTACGAGCAGTACTTC.

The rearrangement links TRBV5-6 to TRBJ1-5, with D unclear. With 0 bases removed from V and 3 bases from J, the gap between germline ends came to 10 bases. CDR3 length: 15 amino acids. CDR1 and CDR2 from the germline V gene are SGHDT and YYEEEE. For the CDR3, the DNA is TGTGCCAGCAGCTTGGGGCACCTTGACAATCAGCCCCAGCATTTT. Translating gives CASSLGHLDNQPQHF.

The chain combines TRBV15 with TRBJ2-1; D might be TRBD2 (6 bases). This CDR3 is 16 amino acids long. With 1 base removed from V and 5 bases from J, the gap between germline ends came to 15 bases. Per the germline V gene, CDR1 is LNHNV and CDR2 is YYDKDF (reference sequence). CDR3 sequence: CATSRVSGLINNEQFF. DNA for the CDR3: TGTGCCACCAGCAGAGTCTCGGGACTGATAAACAATGAGCAGTTCTTC.

Here the CDR3 DNA reads TGCGCCAGCAGCCACGCCGCTCTGAGCGGGCGGTACACAGATACGCAGTATTTT. Translating gives CASSHAALSGRYTDTQYF. J is TRBJ2-3 and V is TRBV4-1; a possible D gene is TRBD2 (6 bases). This CDR3 has 18 amino acids. Trimming removed 3 bases at V and 2 bases at J, with 21 bases between. Germline V lookup: CDR1 MGHRA, CDR2 YSYEKL.

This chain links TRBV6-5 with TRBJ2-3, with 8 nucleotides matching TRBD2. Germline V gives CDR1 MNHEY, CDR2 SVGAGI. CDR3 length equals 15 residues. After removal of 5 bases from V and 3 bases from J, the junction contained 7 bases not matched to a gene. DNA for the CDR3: TGTGCCAGCAGTCGAACGGGACTAGAAACAGATACGCAGTATTTT. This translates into CASSRTGLETDTQYF.

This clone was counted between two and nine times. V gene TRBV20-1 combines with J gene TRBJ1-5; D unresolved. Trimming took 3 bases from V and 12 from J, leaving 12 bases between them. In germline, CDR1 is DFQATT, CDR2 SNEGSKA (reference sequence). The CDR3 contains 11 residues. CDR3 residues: CSARLSFGQHF. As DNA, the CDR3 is TGCAGTGCTAGGTTGTCTTTCGGCCAGCATTTT.

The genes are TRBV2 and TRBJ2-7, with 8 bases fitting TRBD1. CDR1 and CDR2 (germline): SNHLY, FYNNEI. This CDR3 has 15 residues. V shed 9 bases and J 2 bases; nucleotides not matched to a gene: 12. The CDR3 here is CASSGQADPPYEQYF. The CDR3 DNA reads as TGTGCCAGTTCGGGACAGGCGGACCCTCCCTACGAGCAGTACTTC.

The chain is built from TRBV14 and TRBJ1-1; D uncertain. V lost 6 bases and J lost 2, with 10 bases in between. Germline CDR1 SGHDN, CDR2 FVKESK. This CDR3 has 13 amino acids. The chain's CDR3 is CASRRSPNTEAFF. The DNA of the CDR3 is TGTGCCAGCAGGAGGTCACCAAACACTGAAGCTTTCTTT. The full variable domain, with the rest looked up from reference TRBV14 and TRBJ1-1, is EAGVTQFPSHSVIEKGQTVTLRCDPISGHDNLYWYRRVMGKEIKFLLHFVKESKQDESGMPNNRFLAERTGGTYSTLKVQPAELEDSGVYFCASRRSPNTEAFFGQGTRLTVV.

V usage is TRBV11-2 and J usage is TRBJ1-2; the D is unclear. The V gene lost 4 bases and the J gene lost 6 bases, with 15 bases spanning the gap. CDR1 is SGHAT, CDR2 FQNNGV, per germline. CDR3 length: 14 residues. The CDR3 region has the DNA TGTGCCAGCAGCTCTCGACAACCGGGGAATGGCTACACCTTC. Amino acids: CASSSRQPGNGYTF.

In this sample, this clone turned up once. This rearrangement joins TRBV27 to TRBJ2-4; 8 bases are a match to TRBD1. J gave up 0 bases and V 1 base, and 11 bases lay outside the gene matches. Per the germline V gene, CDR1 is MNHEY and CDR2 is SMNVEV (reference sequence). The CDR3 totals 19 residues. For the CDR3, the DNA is TGTGCCAGCAGTTTATGGTTACAGGGGGGCATGACAGCCAAAAACATTCAGTACTTC. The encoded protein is CASSLWLQGGMTAKNIQYF.

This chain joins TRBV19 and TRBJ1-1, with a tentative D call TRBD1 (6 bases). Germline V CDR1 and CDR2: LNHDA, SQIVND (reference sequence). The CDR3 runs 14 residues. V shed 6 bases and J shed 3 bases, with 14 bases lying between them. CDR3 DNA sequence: TGTGCCAGTAGCCCAGGACAGAGTCACACTGAAGCTTTCTTT. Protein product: CASSPGQSHTEAFF.

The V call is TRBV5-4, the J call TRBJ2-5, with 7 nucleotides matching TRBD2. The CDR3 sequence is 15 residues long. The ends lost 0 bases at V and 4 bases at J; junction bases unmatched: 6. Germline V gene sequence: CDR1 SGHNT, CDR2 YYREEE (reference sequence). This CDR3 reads CASSLGQRGGETQYF. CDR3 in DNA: TGTGCCAGCAGCTTGGGGCAGCGGGGAGGAGAGACCCAGTACTTC. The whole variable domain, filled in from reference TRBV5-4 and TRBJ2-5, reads ETGVTQSPTHLIKTRGQQVTLRCSSQSGHNTVSWYQQALGQGPQFIFQYYREEENGRGNFPPRFSGLQFPNYSSELNVNALELDDSALYLCASSLGQRGGETQYFGPGTRLLVL.

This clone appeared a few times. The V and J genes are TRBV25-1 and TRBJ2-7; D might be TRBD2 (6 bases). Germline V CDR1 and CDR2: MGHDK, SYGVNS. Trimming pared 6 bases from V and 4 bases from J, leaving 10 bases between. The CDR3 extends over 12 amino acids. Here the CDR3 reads CASSPAGYEQYF. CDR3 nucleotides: TGTGCCAGCAGCCCCGCGGGGTACGAGCAGTACTTC.

Here the CDR3 DNA reads TGTGCCATCGAAAATTCACAGGGTGGCGAGCAGTACTTC. Translating gives CAIENSQGGEQYF. The V call is TRBV10-3, the J call TRBJ2-7, with D possibly TRBD1 on 6 matching bases. Trimming cost V 8 bases and J 6 bases, with 17 bases left between them. Germline lookup yields CDR1 ENHRY and CDR2 SYGVKD. The CDR3 extends over 13 amino acids.

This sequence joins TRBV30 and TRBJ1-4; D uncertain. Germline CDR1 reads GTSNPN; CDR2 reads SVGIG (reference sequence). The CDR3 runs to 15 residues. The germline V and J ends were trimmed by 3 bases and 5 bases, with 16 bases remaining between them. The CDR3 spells CAWSSKSDQNEKLFF. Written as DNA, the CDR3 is TGTGCCTGGAGCTCAAAGTCGGATCAAAATGAAAAACTGTTTTTT.

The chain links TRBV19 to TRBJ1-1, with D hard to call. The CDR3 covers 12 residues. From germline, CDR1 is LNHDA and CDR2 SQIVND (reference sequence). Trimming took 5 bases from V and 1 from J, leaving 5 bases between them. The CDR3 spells CASSLRNTEAFF. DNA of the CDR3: TGTGCCAGTAGTTTACGGAACACTGAAGCTTTCTTT.

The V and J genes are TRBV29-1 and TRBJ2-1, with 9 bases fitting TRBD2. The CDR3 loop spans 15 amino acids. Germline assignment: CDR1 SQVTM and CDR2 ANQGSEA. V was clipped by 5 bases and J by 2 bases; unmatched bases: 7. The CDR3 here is CSVPRPSGTYNEQFF. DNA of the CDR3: TGCAGCGTTCCCCGGCCTAGCGGGACCTACAATGAGCAGTTCTTC.